Here is one TCR beta chain with its context. TCRdb re-called the PCR reads with MiXCR, one entry per CDR3 protein. The table shows about 85,000 distinct CDR3 sequences, with about 50% occurring only once. These data come from a study of CDR3 diversity in severe acne. The CDR3 totals 12 residues. CDR1 SEHNR and CDR2 FQNEAQ come from the germline V gene (reference sequence). The V gene lost 5 bases and the J gene lost 6 bases, with 10 bases spanning the gap. The receptor was isolated from a male donor in good health, serving as a control. Source material: blood. V usage is TRBV7-9 and J usage is TRBJ1-2; unclear D gene. CDR3 nucleotide sequence: TGTGCCAGCAGCGAAAGACGGGATGGCTACACCTTC. It translates to CASSERRDGYTF. The full variable domain, with the rest looked up from reference TRBV7-9 and TRBJ1-2, is DTGVSQNPRHKITKRGQNVTFRCDPISEHNRLYWYRQTLGQGPEFLTYFQNEAQLEKSRLLSDRFSAERPKGSFSTLEIQRTEQGDSAMYLCASSERRDGYTFGSGTRLTVV.